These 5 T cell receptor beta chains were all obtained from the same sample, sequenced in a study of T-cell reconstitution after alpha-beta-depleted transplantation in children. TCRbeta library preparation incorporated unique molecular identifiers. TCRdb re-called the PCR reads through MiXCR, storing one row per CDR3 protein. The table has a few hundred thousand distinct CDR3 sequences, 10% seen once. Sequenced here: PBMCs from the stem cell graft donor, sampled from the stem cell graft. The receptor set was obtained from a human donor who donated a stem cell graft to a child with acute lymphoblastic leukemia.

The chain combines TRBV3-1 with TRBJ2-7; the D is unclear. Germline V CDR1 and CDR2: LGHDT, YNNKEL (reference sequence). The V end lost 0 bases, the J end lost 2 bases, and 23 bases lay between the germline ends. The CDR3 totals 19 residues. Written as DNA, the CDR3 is TGTGCCAGCAGCCAAGAGGAATCGGCCGGAGCCCGGAAACCCTACGAGCAGTACTTC. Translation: CASSQEESAGARKPYEQYF.

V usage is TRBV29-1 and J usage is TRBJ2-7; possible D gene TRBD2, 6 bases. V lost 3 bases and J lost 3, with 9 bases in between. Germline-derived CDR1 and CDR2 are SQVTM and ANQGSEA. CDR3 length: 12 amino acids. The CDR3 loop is CSVEVGGYEQYF. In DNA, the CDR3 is TGCAGCGTTGAGGTGGGAGGCTACGAGCAGTACTTC.

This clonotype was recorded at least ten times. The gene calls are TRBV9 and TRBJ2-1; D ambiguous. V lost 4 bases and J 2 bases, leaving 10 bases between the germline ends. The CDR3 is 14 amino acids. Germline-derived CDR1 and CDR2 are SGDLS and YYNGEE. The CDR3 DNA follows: TGTGCCAGCAGCCTCGGACGGACCTACAATGAGCAGTTCTTC. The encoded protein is CASSLGRTYNEQFF.

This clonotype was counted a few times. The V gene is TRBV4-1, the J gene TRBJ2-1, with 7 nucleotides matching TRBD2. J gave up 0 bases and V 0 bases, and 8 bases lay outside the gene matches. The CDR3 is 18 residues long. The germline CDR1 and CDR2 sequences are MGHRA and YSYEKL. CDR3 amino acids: CASSQEWLAASSYNEQFF. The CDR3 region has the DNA TGCGCCAGCAGCCAAGAGTGGCTAGCGGCGAGCTCCTACAATGAGCAGTTCTTC.

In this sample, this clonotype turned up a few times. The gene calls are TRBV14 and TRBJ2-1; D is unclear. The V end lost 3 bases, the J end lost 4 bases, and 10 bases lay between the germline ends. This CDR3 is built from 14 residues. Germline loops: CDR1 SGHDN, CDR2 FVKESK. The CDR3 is CASSQRLGYNEQFF. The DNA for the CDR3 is TGTGCCAGCAGCCAGCGCTTGGGGTACAATGAGCAGTTCTTC. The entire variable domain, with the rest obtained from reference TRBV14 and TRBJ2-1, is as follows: EAGVTQFPSHSVIEKGQTVTLRCDPISGHDNLYWYRRVMGKEIKFLLHFVKESKQDESGMPNNRFLAERTGGTYSTLKVQPAELEDSGVYFCASSQRLGYNEQFFGPGTRLTVL.